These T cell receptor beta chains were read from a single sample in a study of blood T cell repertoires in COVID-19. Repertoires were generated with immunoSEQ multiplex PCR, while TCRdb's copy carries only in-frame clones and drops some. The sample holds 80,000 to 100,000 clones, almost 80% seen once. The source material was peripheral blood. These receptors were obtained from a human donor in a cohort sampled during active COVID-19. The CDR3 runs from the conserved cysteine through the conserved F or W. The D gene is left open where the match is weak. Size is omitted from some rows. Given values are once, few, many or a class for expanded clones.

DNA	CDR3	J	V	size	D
TGTGCCAGCAGTCAACAGGTTTTATATGGCTACACCTTC	CASSQQVLYGYTF	TRBJ1-2	TRBV6-6	.	.
TGTGCCAGCAGTGAAGGAGGATACCCTCCCGGTTATGGCTACACCTTC	CASSEGGYPPGYGYTF	TRBJ1-2	TRBV6-1	.	.
TGTGCCAGCAGTGGGACTAGCGGGAGTATCGATGAGCAGTTCTTC	CASSGTSGSIDEQFF	TRBJ2-1	TRBV28	.	TRBD2
TGTGCCAGCAGTTTAAAGGGCGGGGGCTACACCTTC	CASSLKGGGYTF	TRBJ1-2	TRBV28	few	.
TGTGCCAGCAGCTTTTCTAGAGGCAATGAGCAGTTCTTC	CASSFSRGNEQFF	TRBJ2-1	TRBV2	.	.
TGTGCCAGCAGCCCCCGGGACAGGGGGTCTGGAAACACCATATATTTT	CASSPRDRGSGNTIYF	TRBJ1-3	TRBV3-1/TRBV3-2	.	TRBD1
TGTGCCACCAGCAGGACAGGATTAAACTATGGCTACACCTTC	CATSRTGLNYGYTF	TRBJ1-2	TRBV15	.	.
TGTGCCAGCACCGGACTAGCTAACTATGGCTACACCTTC	CASTGLANYGYTF	TRBJ1-2	TRBV5-5	.	.
TGTGCCAGCAGACTCAACAGGGGTAACACTGAAGCTTTCTTT	CASRLNRGNTEAFF	TRBJ1-1	TRBV6-5	.	TRBD1
TGCAGTGCTAGTCGCAGGGGGAATGTAGATACGCAGTATTTT	CSASRRGNVDTQYF	TRBJ2-3	TRBV20-1	few	TRBD1
TGCGCCAGCAGCCAAGCCCCTGGTCGGGGGAGGCGAGATACGCAGTATTTT	CASSQAPGRGRRDTQYF	TRBJ2-3	TRBV4-1	few	.
TGTGCCAGCAGCAAAGATGGGCAGGGGGACTCACCCCTCCACTTT	CASSKDGQGDSPLHF	TRBJ1-6	TRBV21-1	.	.